This T cell receptor (beta chain) was documented in a study of T cell responses to AZD1222 COVID-19 vaccine. Study-wide results and limits: A reported finding is that nearly half of spike-specific TCRs target unmutated variant regions. White British people made up most donors, females outnumbered males, and clonal diversity was possibly underestimated. Elevations in Spike-specific TCR breadth and depth followed administration of two AZD1222 doses.

To note about this clone: Its antigen is undetermined.

The V and J ends lost 5 bases and 8 bases, in that order; junction bases with no gene match: 5. The CDR3 consists of 12 residues. From germline, CDR1 is SGHDN and CDR2 FVKESK. Clones were sequenced by immunoSEQ multiplex PCR, and TCRdb holds only the in-frame ones, with some missing. The data show 75,000 to 100,000 clones, 80% to 90% seen once. The receptor comes from an adult in good health. Sequenced here: peripheral blood, sampled on day 0 of AZD1222 vaccination. The rearrangement uses TRBV14 and TRBJ1-2; 7 bases fit TRBD1. CDR3 coding DNA: TGTGCCAGCAGCGTTAACAGGGGCGGCTACACCTTC. This gives the protein CASSVNRGGYTF.